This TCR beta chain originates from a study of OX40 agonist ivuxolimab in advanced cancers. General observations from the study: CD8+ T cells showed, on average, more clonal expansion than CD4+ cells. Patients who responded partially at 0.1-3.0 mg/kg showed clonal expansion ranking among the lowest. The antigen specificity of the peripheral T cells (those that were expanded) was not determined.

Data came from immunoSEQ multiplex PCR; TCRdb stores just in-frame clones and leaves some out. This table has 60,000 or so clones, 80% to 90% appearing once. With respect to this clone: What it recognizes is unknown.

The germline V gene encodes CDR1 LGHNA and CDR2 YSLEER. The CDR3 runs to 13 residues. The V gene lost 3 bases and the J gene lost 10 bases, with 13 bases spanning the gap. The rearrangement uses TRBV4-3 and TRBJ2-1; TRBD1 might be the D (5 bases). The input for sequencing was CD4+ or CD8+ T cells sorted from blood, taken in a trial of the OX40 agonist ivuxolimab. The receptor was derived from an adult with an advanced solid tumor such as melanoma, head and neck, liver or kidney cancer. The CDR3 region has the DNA TGCGCCAGCAGCCAGAGTACCGACAGCGAGCAGTTCTTC. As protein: CASSQSTDSEQFF.